This TCR beta chain was recovered during a study of T cells in Graves' hyperthyroidism and ophthalmopathy. Study-level findings and limits: A median roughly 6.6 months before onset, the model predicted ophthalmopathy. By a 13 V-J model, ophthalmopathy was set apart from stable hyperthyroidism.

TCR beta CDR3 regions were amplified from RNA transcripts. HTBI primers were used for first-round RT-PCR of the TCR CDR3. TCRdb re-called the multiplex PCR reads through MiXCR, storing one row per CDR3 protein. The table shows more than 350,000 distinct CDR3 sequences, with roughly 15% occurring only once. V dropped 3 bases and J dropped 6 bases, with 11 bases sitting between them. This CDR3 has 13 amino acids. Exclusions: uncontrolled infection, other autoimmune disease, pregnancy, lactation. This clonotype was detected ten times or more. What it binds is unknown. The rearrangement uses TRBV12-3 or TRBV12-4 and TRBJ1-2; TRBD1 might be the D (5 bases). Material: blood. The TCR comes from a woman aged 60 to 75 with Graves' ophthalmopathy. CDR3 amino acids: CASSLRGTDGYTF. The CDR3 nucleotides read TGTGCCAGCAGTTTGAGGGGAACTGATGGCTACACCTTC.